Listed below are T cell receptor beta chains from one sample, sequenced in a study of long-term antiretroviral therapy in people with HIV. This table comes from immunoSEQ multiplex PCR, and its TCRdb copy is limited to in-frame clones, with some not included. The table shows some 47,000 clones, with roughly 96% occurring only once. Sequencing was performed on unsorted PBMCs, taken 3.7 years after starting antiretroviral therapy. These receptors were obtained from a woman aged 50 to 60 with HIV. Both conserved end residues are part of each CDR3.

V gene: TRBV20-1
CDR3 protein: CSARKETQYF

V gene: TRBV5-8
CDR3 protein: CASSLQGPQHF

V gene: TRBV5-1
CDR3 protein: CASSLGSGGADTQYF

V gene: TRBV7-3
CDR3 protein: CASSLIAGGIYNEQFF

V gene: TRBV7-2
CDR3 protein: CASSQVKPILYF

V gene: TRBV7-9
CDR3 protein: CASSYDRNYGYTF

V gene: TRBV5-6
CDR3 protein: CASSLTADRQHLNYGYTF

V gene: TRBV7-9
CDR3 protein: CASRSGGDYEQYF

V gene: TRBV7-9
CDR3 protein: CASSFAQGAQETQYF

V gene: TRBV7-6
CDR3 protein: CASSLNPMGANHEQFF

V gene: TRBV7-9
CDR3 protein: CASSLEGIQYF

V gene: TRBV5-1
CDR3 protein: CASSLSFWGSGNTIYF

V gene: TRBV7-2
CDR3 protein: CASSEGGDSNQPQHF

V gene: TRBV30
CDR3 protein: CACGPSSGNTIYF

V gene: TRBV7-2
CDR3 protein: CASSLDTLAGRNEQFF

V gene: TRBV5-4
CDR3 protein: CASSFEGVNEKLFF

V gene: TRBV30
CDR3 protein: CAGQSERLYGYTF

V gene: TRBV6-1
CDR3 protein: CASSGQRAAGEQYF

V gene: TRBV5-1
CDR3 protein: CASSLKTGDTGELFF

V gene: TRBV2
CDR3 protein: CASTLHPGGTEAFF

V gene: TRBV19
CDR3 protein: CASSMAGGEETQYF

V gene: TRBV6-5
CDR3 protein: CASSYYQGAGSRAFF

V gene: TRBV29-1
CDR3 protein: CSVDSRGGETQYF

V gene: TRBV5-4
CDR3 protein: CASTLTGGANTEAFF

V gene: TRBV30
CDR3 protein: CAWSDRVTGLAAFF

V gene: TRBV5-1
CDR3 protein: CASSFIGADTQYF

V gene: TRBV7-2
CDR3 protein: CASSQRVTYEQYF

V gene: TRBV11-2
CDR3 protein: CASSVGATDEKLFF

V gene: TRBV7-8
CDR3 protein: CASSRGRGVNTEAFF

V gene: TRBV19
CDR3 protein: CAIRRGRDTEAFF

V gene: TRBV12-5
CDR3 protein: CASGSPLQNIQYF

V gene: TRBV25-1
CDR3 protein: CASSESGRTNEAFF

V gene: TRBV6-5
CDR3 protein: CASSPAGTGNYGYTF

V gene: TRBV7-8
CDR3 protein: CASSEETQYF

V gene: TRBV5-6
CDR3 protein: CASSFLGQGPNTEAFF

V gene: TRBV30
CDR3 protein: CAWSLEVGEKLFF

V gene: TRBV7-9
CDR3 protein: CASSLYTNTEAFF

V gene: TRBV7-3
CDR3 protein: CASRPGTGKDEQFF

V gene: TRBV4-2
CDR3 protein: CASSQEQRNYGYTF

V gene: TRBV10-3
CDR3 protein: CAINGLAGPTDTQYF

V gene: TRBV5-4
CDR3 protein: CASSSRGLAGGLYNEQFF

V gene: TRBV21-1
CDR3 protein: CASSKGTEAFF

V gene: TRBV11-1
CDR3 protein: CASSLIVALGNQPQHF

V gene: TRBV2
CDR3 protein: CASSVAGGLRTDTQYF

V gene: TRBV7-2
CDR3 protein: CASIRNTEAFF

V gene: TRBV10-1
CDR3 protein: CASSDGANGYTF

V gene: TRBV30
CDR3 protein: CAWSSRQPGVTEAFF

V gene: TRBV2
CDR3 protein: CASSEDRDRGNYGYTF

V gene: TRBV7-5
CDR3 protein: CARSWRLGLAGKHEQYF

V gene: TRBV30
CDR3 protein: CAWSTADGGTEAFF

V gene: TRBV29-1
CDR3 protein: CSVDRQGTYEQYF

V gene: TRBV6-1
CDR3 protein: CASSEMLTSNQPQHF

V gene: TRBV10-3
CDR3 protein: CAISEGGSPYNEQFF

V gene: TRBV18
CDR3 protein: CASSLYSYNSPLHF

V gene: TRBV19
CDR3 protein: CASSTSGLGSNTQYF